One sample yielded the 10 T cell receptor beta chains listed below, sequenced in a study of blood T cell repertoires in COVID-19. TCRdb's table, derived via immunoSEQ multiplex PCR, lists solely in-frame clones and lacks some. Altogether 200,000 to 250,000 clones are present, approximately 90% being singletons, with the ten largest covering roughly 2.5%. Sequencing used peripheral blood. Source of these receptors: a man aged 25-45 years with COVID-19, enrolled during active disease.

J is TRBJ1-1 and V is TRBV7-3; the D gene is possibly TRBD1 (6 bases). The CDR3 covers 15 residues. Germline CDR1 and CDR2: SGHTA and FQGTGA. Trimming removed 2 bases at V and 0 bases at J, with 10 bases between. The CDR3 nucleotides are TGTGCCAGCAGCTTATTTGGGGGCATGAACACTGAAGCTTTCTTT. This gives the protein CASSLFGGMNTEAFF.

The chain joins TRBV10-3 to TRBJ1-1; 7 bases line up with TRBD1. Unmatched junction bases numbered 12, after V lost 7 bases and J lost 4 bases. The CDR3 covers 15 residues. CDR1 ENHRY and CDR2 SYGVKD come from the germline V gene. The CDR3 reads CAIKTDTGVRTEAFF. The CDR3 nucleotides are TGTGCCATCAAGACCGACACAGGGGTGCGCACTGAAGCTTTCTTT.

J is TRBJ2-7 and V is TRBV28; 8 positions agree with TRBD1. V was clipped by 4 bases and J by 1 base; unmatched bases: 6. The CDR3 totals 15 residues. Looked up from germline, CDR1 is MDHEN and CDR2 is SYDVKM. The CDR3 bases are TGTGCCAGCAGTTATTCCGGACAGGGATCCTACGAGCAGTACTTC. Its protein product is CASSYSGQGSYEQYF.

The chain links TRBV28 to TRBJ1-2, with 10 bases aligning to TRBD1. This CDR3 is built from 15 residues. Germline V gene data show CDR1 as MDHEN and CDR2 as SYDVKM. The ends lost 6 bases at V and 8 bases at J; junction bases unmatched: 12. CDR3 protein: CASSRTGGGYGGYTF. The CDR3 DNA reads TGTGCCAGCAGCCGGACAGGGGGTGGGTATGGCGGCTACACCTTC.

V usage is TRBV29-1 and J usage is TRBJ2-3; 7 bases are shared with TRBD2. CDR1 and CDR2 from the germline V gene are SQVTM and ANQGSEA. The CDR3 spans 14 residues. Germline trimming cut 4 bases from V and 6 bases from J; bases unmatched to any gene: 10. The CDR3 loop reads CSVGIGGRGDTQYF. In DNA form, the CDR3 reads TGCAGCGTTGGCATTGGCGGGAGAGGGGATACGCAGTATTTT.

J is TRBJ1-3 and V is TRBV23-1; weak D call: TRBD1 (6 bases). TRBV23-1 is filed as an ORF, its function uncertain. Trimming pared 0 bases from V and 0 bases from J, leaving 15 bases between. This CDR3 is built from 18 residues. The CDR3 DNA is TGCGCCAGCAGTCAATCGAGGGGGGGGAATCTCTCTGGAAACACCATATATTTT. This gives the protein CASSQSRGGNLSGNTIYF.

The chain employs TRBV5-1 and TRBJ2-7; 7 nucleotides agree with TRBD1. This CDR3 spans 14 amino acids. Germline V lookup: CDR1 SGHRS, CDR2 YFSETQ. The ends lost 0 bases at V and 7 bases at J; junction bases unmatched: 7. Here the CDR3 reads CASSLAQGVGEQYF. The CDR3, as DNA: TGCGCCAGCAGCTTGGCCCAGGGGGTCGGGGAGCAGTACTTC.

CDR3 coding DNA: TGTGCCAGCAGGGTGTCTAGCCACAATGAGCAGTTCTTC. Its translation is CASRVSSHNEQFF. This chain links TRBV6-5 with TRBJ2-1; possibly TRBD2 for D (5 bases). The ends were cut back, 6 bases at V and 5 bases at J, with 11 bases in the middle. The CDR3 totals 13 residues. Looked up from germline, CDR1 is MNHEY and CDR2 is SVGAGI.

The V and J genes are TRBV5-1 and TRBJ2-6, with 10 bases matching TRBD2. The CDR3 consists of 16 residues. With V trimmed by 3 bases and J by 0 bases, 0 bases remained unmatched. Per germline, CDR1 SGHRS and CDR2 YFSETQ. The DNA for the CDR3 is TGCGCCAGCAGCTCTAGCGGGAGCTCTGGGGCCAACGTCCTGACTTTC. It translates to CASSSSGSSGANVLTF. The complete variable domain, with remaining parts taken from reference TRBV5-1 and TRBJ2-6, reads KAGVTQTPRYLIKTRGQQVTLSCSPISGHRSVSWYQQTPGQGLQFLFEYFSETQRNKGNFPGRFSGRQFSNSRSEMNVSTLELGDSALYLCASSSSGSSGANVLTFGAGSRLTVL.

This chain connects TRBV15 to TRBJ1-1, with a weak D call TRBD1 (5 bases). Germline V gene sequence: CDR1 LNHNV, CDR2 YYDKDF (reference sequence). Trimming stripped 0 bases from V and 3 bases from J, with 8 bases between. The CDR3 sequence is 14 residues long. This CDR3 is CATSREEGDTEAFF. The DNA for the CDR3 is TGTGCCACCAGCAGAGAAGAAGGGGACACTGAAGCTTTCTTT.